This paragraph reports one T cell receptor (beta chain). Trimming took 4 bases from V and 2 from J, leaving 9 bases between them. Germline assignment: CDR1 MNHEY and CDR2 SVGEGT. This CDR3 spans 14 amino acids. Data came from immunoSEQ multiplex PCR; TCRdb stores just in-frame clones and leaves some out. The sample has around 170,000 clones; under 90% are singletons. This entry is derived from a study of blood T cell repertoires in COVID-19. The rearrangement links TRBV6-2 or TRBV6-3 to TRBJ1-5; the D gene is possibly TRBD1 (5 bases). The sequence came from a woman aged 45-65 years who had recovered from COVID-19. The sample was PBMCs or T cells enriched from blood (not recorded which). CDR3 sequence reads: CASSSGVGNQPQHF. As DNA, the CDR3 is TGTGCCAGCAGTTCGGGGGTTGGCAATCAGCCCCAGCATTTT.